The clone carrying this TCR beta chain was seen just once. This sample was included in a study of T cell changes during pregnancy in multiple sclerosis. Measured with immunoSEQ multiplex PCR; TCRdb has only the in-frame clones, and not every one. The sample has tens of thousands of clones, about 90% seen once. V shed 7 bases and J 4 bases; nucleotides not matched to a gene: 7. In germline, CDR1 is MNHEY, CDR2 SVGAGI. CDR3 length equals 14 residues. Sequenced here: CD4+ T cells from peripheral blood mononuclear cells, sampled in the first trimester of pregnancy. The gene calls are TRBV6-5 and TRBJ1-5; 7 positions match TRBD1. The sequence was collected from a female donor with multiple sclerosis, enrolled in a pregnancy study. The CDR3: CASKRQGSNQPQHF. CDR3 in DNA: TGTGCCAGCAAACGACAGGGTTCTAATCAGCCCCAGCATTTT.